The rows below give T cell receptor beta chains drawn from one sample of a study of Ad26.COV2.S vaccination and SARS-CoV-2 variants. Here immunoSEQ multiplex PCR was the method, and the copy in TCRdb shows in-frame clones only, minus some. The sample lists about 350,000 clones; 80% to 90% were seen once. The source was peripheral blood, collected in a trial of Ad26.COV2.S vaccine versus placebo. The receptor set was obtained from a person aged 18-60 years who received the Ad26.COV2.S COVID-19 vaccine or a placebo. The CDR3 runs from the conserved cysteine through the conserved F or W.

len	v_gene	j_gene	CDR3aa
13	TRBV21-1	TRBJ2-1	CASTQYRYNEQFF
19	TRBV10-3	TRBJ2-3	CAITRGTSGRAGSTDTQYF
13	TRBV11-3	TRBJ2-7	CASSQGFSYEQYF
18	TRBV11-2	TRBJ1-1	CASSPGPVTRYMNTEAFF
14	TRBV5-1	TRBJ1-2	CASSPRTESYGYTF
12	TRBV29-1	TRBJ2-1	CSGGTGYNEQFF
17	TRBV9	TRBJ1-6	CASSVGPGDRFGSPLHF
14	TRBV2	TRBJ1-3	CASSTFGPGNTIYF
13	TRBV27	TRBJ2-1	CASSLSDSNEQFF
13	TRBV6-2/TRBV6-3	TRBJ2-7	CASSYRGGYEQYF
12	TRBV12-3/TRBV12-4	TRBJ1-1	CASDPWVTEAFF
15	TRBV7-2	TRBJ2-2	CASSSLAGYTGELFF
16	TRBV27	TRBJ2-3	CASSTHSGSARSTQYF
16	TRBV5-1	TRBJ2-1	CASSLVGDVGLNEQFF
16	TRBV7-8	TRBJ2-3	CASSLVWRVGTDTQYF
14	TRBV2	TRBJ2-7	CASSVRGSGLEQYF
14	TRBV25-1	TRBJ1-1	CASSSYREGAEAFF
14	TRBV10-3	TRBJ2-2	CAIGTSGGTGELFF
13	TRBV6-5	TRBJ2-5	CASSGQGVETQYF
15	TRBV18	TRBJ2-1	CASSPVTPSYNEQFF
14	TRBV5-1	TRBJ2-7	CASSFSEGSYEQYF
16	TRBV18	TRBJ2-2	CASSPPGTVNTGELFF
12	TRBV12-3/TRBV12-4	TRBJ1-2	CASSFQGAGYTF
15	TRBV5-1	TRBJ2-1	CASSFLAGGPNEQFF
13	TRBV29-1	TRBJ1-5	CSATPGGGQPQHF
15	TRBV6-5	TRBJ2-5	CASSPAGTSEETQYF
15	TRBV19	TRBJ2-1	CASRRLAGGNNEQFF
12	TRBV2	TRBJ2-7	CASNGREYEQYF
11	TRBV2	TRBJ2-7	CASSGFYEQYF
15	TRBV6-2/TRBV6-3	TRBJ2-2	CASSYLAGVTGELFF
13	TRBV6-2/TRBV6-3	TRBJ1-5	CASSRRDREPQHF
17	TRBV19	TRBJ1-5	CASIGRAGPYSNQPQHF
17	TRBV6-1	TRBJ2-2	CASSEGRPDTNTGELFF
15	TRBV5-1	TRBJ1-5	CASSLAGGYNQPQHF